One and the same sample provided the 2 T cell receptor beta chains below, sequenced in a study of blood T cells in healthy people across ages (dated by TCRdb to 2013 to 2016). Receptor libraries were prepared by 5' RACE. Sequencing was carried out with an Illumina HiSeq 2500. A second PCR of about 6 to 12 cycles was performed with a sample-barcoded 5' primer and a J-beta primer mix. The public reads were reanalyzed by TCRdb: fastp trimming at Q25, MiXCR alignment, in-frame beta chains only. Rows are combined by CDR3 protein, so each entry shows the most common genes and DNA. Here the sample has approximately 670,000 distinct CDR3 sequences; 40% to 45% occur a single time. The ten top clones hold approximately 29% of the sample. Sequences were obtained from blood. These receptors all stem from a man older than 75 in good health.

This clonotype was seen just once. The CDR3 protein is CASSETVAVSSYNEQYF. DNA for the CDR3: TGTGCCAGCAGTGAAACTGTAGCGGTGAGCTCCTACAATGAGCAGTACTTC. This chain joins TRBV2 and TRBJ2-1, with D possibly matching TRBD2 (6 bases). The DNA end lines up better with TRBJ2-7; the J call may be wrong. Germline V gene lookup returns CDR1 SNHLY and CDR2 FYNNEI. The CDR3 extends over 17 amino acids.

This clonotype occurred many times. CDR3 protein: CSATDRAYEQYF. CDR3 DNA: TGCAGTGCAACGGACAGGGCCTACGAGCAGTACTTC. The chain combines TRBV20-1 with TRBJ2-7; 8 nucleotides agree with TRBD1. The CDR3 spans 12 residues. With V trimmed by 6 bases and J by 2 bases, 3 bases remained unmatched. The germline V gene has CDR1 DFQATT and CDR2 SNEGSKA (reference sequence).